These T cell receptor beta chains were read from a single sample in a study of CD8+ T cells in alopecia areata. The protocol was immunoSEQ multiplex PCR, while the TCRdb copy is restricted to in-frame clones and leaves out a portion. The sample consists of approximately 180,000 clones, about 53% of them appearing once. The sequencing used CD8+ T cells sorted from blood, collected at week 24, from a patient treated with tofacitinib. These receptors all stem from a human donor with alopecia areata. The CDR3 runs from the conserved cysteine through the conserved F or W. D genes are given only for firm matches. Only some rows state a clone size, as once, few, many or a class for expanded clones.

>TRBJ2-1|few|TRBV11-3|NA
TGTGCCAGCAGCTTAGTACTGGGGAATGAGCAGTTCTTC
CASSLVLGNEQFF
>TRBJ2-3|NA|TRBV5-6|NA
TGTGCCAGCAGCTTGGAACAGGGAACAGATACGCAGTATTTT
CASSLEQGTDTQYF
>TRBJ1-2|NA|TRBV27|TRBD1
TGTGCCAGCAGTGAGGACAGGTCCCCGATCTATGGCTACACCTTC
CASSEDRSPIYGYTF
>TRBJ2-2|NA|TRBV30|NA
TGTGCCTGGAGGGACTCGAACACCGGGGAGCTGTTTTTT
CAWRDSNTGELFF
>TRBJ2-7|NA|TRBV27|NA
TGTGCCAGCAGTTTATCGGGACTCCGATTTAAATACGAGCAGTACTTC
CASSLSGLRFKYEQYF
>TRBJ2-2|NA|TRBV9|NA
TGTGCCAGCAGCCCACAGAGGACCGTAAACACCGGGGAGCTGTTTTTT
CASSPQRTVNTGELFF
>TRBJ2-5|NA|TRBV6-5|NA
TGTGCCAGCAGCCAGGACAGGGAGGGCCAAGAGACCCAGTACTTC
CASSQDREGQETQYF
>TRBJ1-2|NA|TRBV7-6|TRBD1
TGTGCCAGCAGCCCCGGGACAGGGCCTGGCTACACCTTC
CASSPGTGPGYTF
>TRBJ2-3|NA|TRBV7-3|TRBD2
TGTGCCAGCAGCCGCGAACTAGCGGGGGGGCGAGATACGCAGTATTTT
CASSRELAGGRDTQYF
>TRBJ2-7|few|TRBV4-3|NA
TGCGCCAGCAGCCAAGTACACAGCTCCTTCTACGAGCAGTACTTC
CASSQVHSSFYEQYF
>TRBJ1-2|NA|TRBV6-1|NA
TGTGCCAGCAGTGAAGGGGTGAGTGGCTATGGCTACACCTTC
CASSEGVSGYGYTF
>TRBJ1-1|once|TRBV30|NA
TGTGCCTGGAGTGTCTTGAGGGAAACTGAAGCTTTCTTT
CAWSVLRETEAFF
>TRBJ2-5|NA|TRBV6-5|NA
TGTGCCAGCAGTTACTCGTTGGGGGAGACCCAGTACTTC
CASSYSLGETQYF
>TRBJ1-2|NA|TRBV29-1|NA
TGCAGCGCTCAGACAGGAACGGGAGGCTACACCTTC
CSAQTGTGGYTF
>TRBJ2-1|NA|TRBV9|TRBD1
TGTGCCAGCAGCGCCAGGACAGGGGCGAATGAGCAGTTCTTC
CASSARTGANEQFF
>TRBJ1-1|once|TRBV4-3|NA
TGCGCCAGCAGCCAAGATAGCGGCACTGAAGCTTTCTTT
CASSQDSGTEAFF
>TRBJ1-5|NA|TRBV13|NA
TGTGCCAGCAGCTCGGGGCGGGGGAACCAGCCCCAGCATTTT
CASSSGRGNQPQHF
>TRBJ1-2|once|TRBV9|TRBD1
TGTGCCAGCAGCGTCGGACAGGGGGTATATGGCTACACCTTC
CASSVGQGVYGYTF
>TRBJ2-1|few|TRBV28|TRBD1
TGTGCCAGCAGCTCGACAGGGGCCAATGAGCAGTTCTTC
CASSSTGANEQFF
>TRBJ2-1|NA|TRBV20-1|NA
TGCAGTCCCCTCGACCGGAGAGAGCAGTTCTTC
CSPLDRREQFF
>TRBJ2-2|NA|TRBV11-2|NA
TGTGCCAGCAGCTTAGAACCCGGGGGGGAGCTGTTTTTT
CASSLEPGGELFF
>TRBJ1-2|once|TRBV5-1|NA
TGCGCCAGCAGCCCGGAGGGGCCGTACTCCTATGGCTACACCTTC
CASSPEGPYSYGYTF
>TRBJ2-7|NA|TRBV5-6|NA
TGTGCCAGCAGCTTGGACGGGGAAGGTTACGAGCAGTACTTC
CASSLDGEGYEQYF
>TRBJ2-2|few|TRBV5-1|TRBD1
TGCGCCAGCAGCTTTGGTCAGGGGGCCACCGGGGAGCTGTTTTTT
CASSFGQGATGELFF
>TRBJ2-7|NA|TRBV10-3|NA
TGTGCCATCTGTGAGGGGGGGTTTAGGGAGCAGTACTTC
CAICEGGFREQYF
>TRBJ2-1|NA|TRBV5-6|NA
TGTGCCAGCAGCGGGACGTGGGGCGCGTACTTCTTC
CASSGTWGAYFF
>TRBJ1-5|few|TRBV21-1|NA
TGTGCCAGCCCAGGGGGTCTAAGCAATCAGCCCCAGCATTTT
CASPGGLSNQPQHF
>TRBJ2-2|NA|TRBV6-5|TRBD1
TGTGCCAGCAACCCACAGGGGTCCTCCGGGGAGCTGTTTTTT
CASNPQGSSGELFF
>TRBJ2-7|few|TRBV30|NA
TGTGCCTGGAGTGTGGATAGATCCTACGAGCAGTACTTC
CAWSVDRSYEQYF
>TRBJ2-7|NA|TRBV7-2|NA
TGTGCCAGCAGCTTAGATCCTACCTACGAGCAGTACTTC
CASSLDPTYEQYF
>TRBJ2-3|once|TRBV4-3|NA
TGCGCCAGCAGCCAAAGCAGGACACTTCTCACAGATACGCAGTATTTT
CASSQSRTLLTDTQYF
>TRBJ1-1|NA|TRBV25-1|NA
TGTGCCAGCAGTGTTCCGGGGAACACTGAAGCTTTCTTT
CASSVPGNTEAFF
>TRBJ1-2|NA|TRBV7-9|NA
TGTGCCAGCAGTAACGGGGGCCATGGCTACACCTTC
CASSNGGHGYTF
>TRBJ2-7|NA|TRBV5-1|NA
TGCGCCAGCGGGGAGGGGGTCCCCTACGAGCAGTACTTC
CASGEGVPYEQYF
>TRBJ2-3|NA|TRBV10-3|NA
TGTGCCATCAGCGAAGGGCTTTCAGATACGCAGTATTTT
CAISEGLSDTQYF
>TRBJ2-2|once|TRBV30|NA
TGTGCCTTAAAAGGGGACACCGGGGAGCTGTTTTTT
CALKGDTGELFF
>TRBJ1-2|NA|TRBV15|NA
TGTGCCACCAGCAGAGAACAGATCGATGGCTACACCTTC
CATSREQIDGYTF
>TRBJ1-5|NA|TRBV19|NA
TGTGCCAGTAGTATCAGGGCGGAGAGGGGTCAGCCCCAGCATTTT
CASSIRAERGQPQHF
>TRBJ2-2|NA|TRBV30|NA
TGTGCCTGGAACCTAGGGGGGCCCGGGGAGCTGTTTTTT
CAWNLGGPGELFF
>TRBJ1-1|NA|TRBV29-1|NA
TGCAGCTCCGGGAGTGGGAGTTCCGCAACTGAAGCTTTCTTT
CSSGSGSSATEAFF
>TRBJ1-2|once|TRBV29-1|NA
TGCAGCGTTGATCTGGGTCGGAGGGAAGGCTACACCTTC
CSVDLGRREGYTF
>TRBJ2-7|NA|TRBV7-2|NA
TGTGCCAGCAGCTTAACAGGACAGTACTACGAGCAGTACTTC
CASSLTGQYYEQYF
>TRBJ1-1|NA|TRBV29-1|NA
TGCAGCGTCTCTCCCGGACCGGGGGCTTTCTTT
CSVSPGPGAFF
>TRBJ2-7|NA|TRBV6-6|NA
TGTGCCAGCAGTTACCCGACAGAGGAGCAGTACTTC
CASSYPTEEQYF
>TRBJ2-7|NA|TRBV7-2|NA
TGTGCCAGCGAGAGAGGTTACGAGCAGTACTTC
CASERGYEQYF
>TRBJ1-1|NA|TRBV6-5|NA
TGTGCCAGCAGTTACTCGGGAGGGCTGAACACTGAAGCTTTCTTT
CASSYSGGLNTEAFF
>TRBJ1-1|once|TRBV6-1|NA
TGTGCCAGCAGTGAGAGATCTAAGAACACTGAAGCTTTCTTT
CASSERSKNTEAFF